The 9 T cell receptor beta chains in this list originate from one sample, sequenced in a study of high-grade serous ovarian cancer treatment subgroups. Tumor samples were obtained before definitive surgery or chemotherapy. Sequencing was performed with immunoSEQ multiplex PCR; in TCRdb, only in-frame clones are kept and a portion is missing. There are 15,000 to 20,000 clones in the sample; roughly 80% occur only once, and 5.5% to 7% lies in the top ten. Source material: tumor tissue. These receptors were collected from a human donor with high-grade serous ovarian cancer.

The genes are TRBV5-1 and TRBJ1-4; D is ambiguous. Trimming took 1 base from V and 7 from J, leaving 11 bases between them. Germline V gene data show CDR1 as SGHRS and CDR2 as YFSETQ. The CDR3 is 14 amino acids. The CDR3 region is CASSLSGGIEKLFF. For the CDR3, the DNA is TGCGCCAGCAGCTTGTCTGGTGGAATTGAAAAACTGTTTTTT.

The chain uses TRBV5-1 and TRBJ2-7; 12 bases are shared with TRBD2. Trimming cost V 7 bases and J 5 bases; bases outside gene matches: 10. From germline, CDR1 is SGHRS and CDR2 YFSETQ. This CDR3 region has 15 residues. Written as DNA, the CDR3 is TGCGCCAGCCTTCCCCTAGCGGGAGGGCCCCACGAGCAGTACTTC. This gives the protein CASLPLAGGPHEQYF. The full variable domain, completed using reference TRBV5-1 and TRBJ2-7, is KAGVTQTPRYLIKTRGQQVTLSCSPISGHRSVSWYQQTPGQGLQFLFEYFSETQRNKGNFPGRFSGRQFSNSRSEMNVSTLELGDSALYLCASLPLAGGPHEQYFGPGTRLTVT.

This clone was counted only a few times. V is TRBV19 and J is TRBJ1-2; D is ambiguous. The CDR3 is made up of 13 amino acids. Germline V CDR1 and CDR2: LNHDA, SQIVND (reference sequence). V gave up 0 bases and J gave up 7 bases, with 9 bases separating them. CDR3 sequence reads: CASSIDAGSGYTF. DNA for the CDR3: TGTGCCAGTAGTATAGATGCGGGTTCTGGCTACACCTTC.

The V gene is TRBV29-1, the J gene TRBJ2-3, with 8 nucleotides matching TRBD2. V shed 6 bases and J 4 bases; nucleotides not matched to a gene: 9. This CDR3 comprises 14 residues. The V gene's germline CDR1 is SQVTM and CDR2 ANQGSEA. The CDR3 protein is CSVTQAGAADTQYF. CDR3 DNA sequence: TGCAGCGTGACACAAGCGGGAGCGGCAGATACGCAGTATTTT.

There are a few counts of this clone. The chain joins TRBV6-1 to TRBJ1-2, with D perhaps TRBD1 (5 bases). The CDR3 has 15 amino acids. V lost 10 bases and J 7 bases, leaving 25 bases between the germline ends. Germline CDR1 reads MNHNS; CDR2 reads SASEGT. The CDR3 protein is CATYEPGSGEAGYTF. CDR3 nucleotides: TGTGCCACCTACGAACCCGGCTCGGGGGAGGCTGGCTACACCTTC.

A note on this clone: At one end the junction does not follow the germline gene, possibly because of a read error. The CDR3 spells CARRGEGQKTQYF. The CDR3 DNA reads TGTGCCCGAAGGGGGGAGGGCCAAAAGACCCAGTACTTC. The J gene is TRBJ2-5, the V gene TRBV30; possible D gene TRBD2, 7 bases. Germline-derived CDR1 and CDR2 are GTSNPN and SVGIG (reference sequence). The CDR3 loop spans 13 amino acids.

This clone came up once. The rearrangement uses TRBV7-8 and TRBJ2-1; D gene unclear. With 5 bases removed from V and 6 bases from J, the gap between germline ends came to 17 bases. The CDR3 has 15 amino acids. Germline V gives CDR1 SGHVS, CDR2 FQNEAQ. CDR3 residues: CASSPSLGLVNEQFF. The CDR3 nucleotides are TGTGCCAGCAGCCCTAGTCTGGGATTGGTCAATGAGCAGTTCTTC.

The rearrangement uses TRBV19 and TRBJ2-4; 7 bases fit TRBD1. Germline V gene lookup returns CDR1 LNHDA and CDR2 SQIVND (reference sequence). J lost 6 bases, V lost 5 bases, and 7 bases had no gene match. The CDR3 consists of 14 residues. DNA of the CDR3: TGTGCCAGTAGTCAACGACAGGGTAGAAACATTCAGTACTTC. Protein product: CASSQRQGRNIQYF. Looking up the rest from reference TRBV19 and TRBJ2-4 gives the full variable domain: DGGITQSPKYLFRKEGQNVTLSCEQNLNHDAMYWYRQDPGQGLRLIYYSQIVNDFQKGDIAEGYSVSREKKESFPLTVTSAQKNPTAFYLCASSQRQGRNIQYFGAGTRLSVL.

The rearrangement links TRBV9 to TRBJ2-3; D is unresolved. The germline V gene has CDR1 SGDLS and CDR2 YYNGEE. Trimming stripped 2 bases from V and 3 bases from J, with 4 bases between. CDR3 length: 12 residues. CDR3 sequence: CASSVMTDTQYF. The CDR3 DNA sequence: TGTGCCAGCAGCGTTATGACAGATACGCAGTATTTT.